A selection of T cell receptor beta chains follows, all from one sample in a study of human T cells and chemical hapten exposure. From the RACE reads, TCRdb called clonotypes with MiXCR, one entry per CDR3 protein. Among 190,000 or so distinct CDR3 sequences listed, about 22% were seen once. The starting material was whole blood, obtained in connection with sensitization to the hapten diphenylcyclopropenone (DPC). The receptors originated from a woman aged 40 to 50 with alopecia areata. Some clones in this sample may be carry-over from other donors' samples. Both conserved end residues are part of each CDR3. D genes are given only for firm matches. Size tells how often a clone was seen (once, few, many) or the class of an expanded clone, and some rows leave it out.

abundance,d_gene,v_gene,j_gene,CDR3aa,CDR3nt
few,NA,TRBV6-6,TRBJ1-5,CASLPGDANQPQHF,TGTGCCAGCCTCCCAGGGGATGCCAATCAGCCCCAGCATTTT
NA,TRBD1,TRBV24-1,TRBJ2-1,CAARGSSNEQFF,TGTGCCGCCAGGGGGAGCAGCAATGAGCAGTTCTTC
few,TRBD2,TRBV7-2,TRBJ2-7,CASSEAGLSYEQYF,TGTGCCAGCAGCGAAGCGGGGCTATCCTACGAGCAGTACTTC
few,NA,TRBV9,TRBJ1-4,CASSPTMYATNEKLFF,TGTGCCAGCAGCCCAACGATGTACGCAACTAATGAAAAACTGTTTTTT
few,TRBD2,TRBV11-1,TRBJ2-1,CASSLAGSGRYNEQFF,TGTGCCAGCAGCTTAGCGGGTAGCGGGCGCTACAATGAGCAGTTCTTC
few,NA,TRBV5-1,TRBJ1-2,CASTQGYYGYTF,TGCGCCAGCACCCAGGGTTACTATGGCTACACCTTC
NA,NA,TRBV29-1,TRBJ2-1,CSVERFSNEQFF,TGCAGCGTTGAGAGGTTCAGCAATGAGCAGTTCTTC
few,NA,TRBV20-1,TRBJ2-3,CSYLHLPTDTQYF,TGCAGTTACCTACACCTACCCACAGATACGCAGTATTTT
many,TRBD1,TRBV20-1,TRBJ2-7,CSAGTGEYEQYF,TGCAGTGCTGGGACAGGGGAGTACGAGCAGTACTTC
few,NA,TRBV7-2,TRBJ1-6,CASSLEFTGNSPLHF,TGTGCCAGCAGCTTGGAATTTACCGGCAATTCACCCCTCCACTTT
NA,NA,TRBV29-1,TRBJ2-1,CSVEVPTHGNEQFF,TGCAGCGTTGAAGTCCCAACCCATGGGAATGAGCAGTTCTTC
few,NA,TRBV3-1,TRBJ1-2,CASSQGPAGYTF,TGTGCCAGCAGCCAGGGGCCGGCGGGCTACACCTTC
few,NA,TRBV4-3,TRBJ2-5,CASSQSLTSETQYF,TGCGCCAGCAGCCAGTCGTTGACCTCCGAGACCCAGTACTTC
NA,NA,TRBV20-1,TRBJ2-6,CSLRQAPSGANVLTF,TGCAGTCTTAGACAGGCCCCCTCTGGGGCCAACGTCCTGACTTTC
few,TRBD1,TRBV5-6,TRBJ2-1,CASSSRDRGTYNEQFF,TGTGCCAGCAGCTCAAGGGACAGGGGCACCTACAATGAGCAGTTCTTC
few,NA,TRBV13,TRBJ2-4,CASSATGKNIQYF,TGTGCCAGCAGCGCCACCGGCAAAAACATTCAGTACTTC
NA,TRBD1,TRBV10-3,TRBJ2-5,CAIRADRGETQYF,TGTGCCATCAGGGCGGACAGGGGAGAGACCCAGTACTTC
few,NA,TRBV20-1,TRBJ1-3,CSAPRGGSGNTIYF,TGCAGTGCCCCGCGTGGGGGTTCTGGAAACACCATATATTTT
few,NA,TRBV28,TRBJ2-6,CASGLSGANVLTF,TGTGCCAGCGGGTTATCTGGGGCCAACGTCCTGACTTTC
NA,NA,TRBV5-1,TRBJ2-1,CASSFPSPYNEQFF,TGCGCCAGCAGCTTTCCCAGCCCCTACAATGAGCAGTTCTTC
NA,NA,TRBV25-1,TRBJ2-5,CASRPLGVETQYF,TGTGCCAGCAGGCCCCTCGGGGTAGAGACCCAGTACTTC
NA,TRBD2,TRBV7-8,TRBJ2-7,CASSLGRERAYEQYF,TGTGCCAGCAGCTTAGGGCGGGAGAGGGCTTACGAGCAGTACTTC
NA,NA,TRBV6-1,TRBJ2-2,CASSGASQGGTGELFF,TGTGCCAGCAGTGGGGCAAGTCAGGGTGGCACCGGGGAGCTGTTTTTT
NA,TRBD1,TRBV6-1,TRBJ2-4,CASSEDRENIQYF,TGTGCCAGCAGTGAGGACAGGGAAAACATTCAGTACTTC
NA,NA,TRBV20-1,TRBJ1-1,CSARGLVRTEAFF,TGCAGTGCTAGAGGCTTGGTCCGCACTGAAGCTTTCTTT
few,NA,TRBV20-1,TRBJ2-1,CSAKFWSGAYNEQFF,TGCAGTGCCAAGTTTTGGAGCGGAGCCTACAATGAGCAGTTCTTC
NA,NA,TRBV5-1,TRBJ2-4,CASSLGPQGQENIQYF,TGCGCCAGCAGCTTAGGGCCACAGGGCCAAGAAAACATTCAGTACTTC
NA,NA,TRBV29-1,TRBJ2-1,CSVGRSSISYNEQFF,TGCAGCGTTGGAAGGTCGAGTATCTCCTACAATGAGCAGTTCTTC
many,NA,TRBV29-1,TRBJ2-2,CSGLWDRELFF,TGCAGCGGGCTCTGGGACAGGGAGCTGTTTTTT
NA,TRBD1,TRBV6-6,TRBJ1-2,CASSNRGMGYTF,TGTGCCAGCAGTAACAGGGGTATGGGCTACACCTTC
few,TRBD1,TRBV29-1,TRBJ2-3,CSVDGGQGGVDTQYF,TGCAGCGTTGATGGTGGACAGGGTGGGGTCGATACGCAGTATTTT
few,TRBD2,TRBV29-1,TRBJ2-1,CSASNGGRAARQFF,TGCAGCGCTAGTAATGGCGGGAGGGCCGCTAGACAGTTCTTC
few,NA,TRBV7-9,TRBJ2-7,CASSSEGHEQYF,TGTGCCAGCAGCTCCGAGGGCCACGAGCAGTACTTC
NA,NA,TRBV5-1,TRBJ2-5,CASSLVGAETQYF,TGCGCCAGCAGCTTGGTAGGGGCCGAGACCCAGTACTTC
NA,TRBD2,TRBV10-3,TRBJ2-2,CAIRPVTSGRANTGELFF,TGTGCCATCAGACCTGTTACTAGCGGGAGGGCGAACACCGGGGAGCTGTTTTTT
NA,TRBD1,TRBV28,TRBJ2-4,CASRGTDRGGAKNIQYF,TGTGCCAGCAGAGGAACCGACAGGGGAGGAGCCAAAAACATTCAGTACTTC
many,NA,TRBV20-1,TRBJ2-1,CSARDLWDGGAYNEQFF,TGCAGTGCTAGAGATCTCTGGGATGGAGGGGCCTACAATGAGCAGTTCTTC
NA,NA,TRBV6-2/TRBV6-3,TRBJ2-7,CASSRTAYEQYF,TGTGCCAGCAGTCGGACAGCCTACGAGCAGTACTTC
NA,TRBD1,TRBV12-3/TRBV12-4,TRBJ2-7,CASSLARGREQYF,TGTGCCAGCAGTTTAGCGAGGGGGCGCGAGCAGTACTTC
NA,TRBD2,TRBV20-1,TRBJ2-1,CSASEDRTSINEQFF,TGCAGTGCTAGCGAGGATAGGACTAGCATCAATGAGCAGTTCTTC
few,NA,TRBV20-1,TRBJ2-1,CSAPNWVDNEQFF,TGCAGTGCTCCCAACTGGGTTGACAATGAGCAGTTCTTC
NA,TRBD1,TRBV4-3,TRBJ1-5,CASSLEQGVAQPQHF,TGCGCCAGCAGCCTCGAGCAGGGGGTGGCTCAGCCCCAGCATTTT
few,NA,TRBV29-1,TRBJ2-7,CSVEEGRGYYEQYF,TGCAGCGTTGAAGAGGGCAGGGGCTACTACGAGCAGTACTTC
few,NA,TRBV6-2/TRBV6-3,TRBJ1-1,CASSFAMGEAFF,TGTGCCAGCAGTTTTGCGATGGGGGAAGCTTTCTTT
few,NA,TRBV7-2,TRBJ2-1,CASSANNRVHYLHEQFF,TGTGCCAGCAGCGCAAACAACAGGGTACATTATCTTCATGAGCAGTTCTTC
few,NA,TRBV7-2,TRBJ2-1,CASSLWVGSRNEQFF,TGTGCCAGCAGCTTATGGGTCGGGAGCAGGAATGAGCAGTTCTTC
NA,NA,TRBV27,TRBJ1-2,CASSFRDTRGYTF,TGTGCCAGCAGTTTTAGGGATACGCGGGGCTACACCTTC
NA,NA,TRBV7-3,TRBJ2-7,CASSLGGHYEQYF,TGTGCCAGCAGCTTGGGAGGACACTACGAGCAGTACTTC
NA,NA,TRBV6-5,TRBJ1-5,CASRRGRDQPQHF,TGTGCCAGCAGGCGGGGGCGCGATCAGCCCCAGCATTTT
few,NA,TRBV28,TRBJ1-5,CASSLAGGTRNQPQHF,TGTGCCAGCAGTTTAGCGGGTGGGACCCGCAATCAGCCCCAGCATTTT
few,NA,TRBV5-1,TRBJ2-2,CASSLASQTGELFF,TGCGCCAGCAGCTTGGCCAGCCAGACCGGGGAGCTGTTTTTT
NA,TRBD2,TRBV6-5,TRBJ2-7,CASSYYTPQLAGASYEQYF,TGTGCCAGCAGTTACTATACCCCTCAATTAGCGGGGGCCTCCTACGAGCAGTACTTC
many,NA,TRBV7-6,TRBJ2-1,CASSLDTYNEQFF,TGTGCCAGCAGCTTAGACACCTACAATGAGCAGTTCTTC
NA,TRBD1,TRBV2,TRBJ1-2,CASSRQGLVDYGYTF,TGTGCCAGCAGCCGACAGGGTTTGGTCGACTATGGCTACACCTTC
NA,TRBD1,TRBV6-5,TRBJ1-2,CASSYSKGTGGKGYTF,TGTGCCAGCAGTTACTCGAAGGGGACAGGGGGCAAAGGCTACACCTTC
many,NA,TRBV12-3/TRBV12-4,TRBJ2-7,CASSLSLGSYEQYF,TGTGCCAGCAGTTTGTCGCTGGGGTCCTACGAGCAGTACTTC
NA,TRBD2,TRBV10-3,TRBJ2-3,CAISESTGGRDTQYF,TGTGCCATCAGTGAGTCAACAGGCGGGAGAGATACGCAGTATTTT
NA,TRBD1,TRBV18,TRBJ2-1,CASSPGGTGVNEQFF,TGTGCCAGCTCACCAGGGGGGACAGGGGTCAATGAGCAGTTCTTC